This is a list of T cell receptor beta chains from one sample in a study of blood T cell repertoires in COVID-19. Produced via immunoSEQ multiplex PCR; TCRdb's table is partial and in-frame only. The table records under 300,000 clones, approximately 82% of them present only once. Sequencing input: peripheral blood. These receptors were collected from an elderly man with acute or convalescent COVID-19. The CDR3 runs from the conserved cysteine through the conserved F or W. D genes are given only for firm matches. Some rows have no size entry. The others give once, few or many, or a class for an expanded clone.

d_call: NA
v_call: TRBV19
cdr3_length: 13
clone_size: NA
j_call: TRBJ2-5
cdr3_nt: TGTGCCAGTAGTTCCCGGGATCAAGAGACCCAGTACTTC
cdr3_aa: CASSSRDQETQYF

d_call: NA
v_call: TRBV2
cdr3_length: 13
clone_size: NA
j_call: TRBJ2-2
cdr3_nt: TGTGCCAGCCACAGACGTGATTACGGGGAGCTGTTTTTT
cdr3_aa: CASHRRDYGELFF

d_call: NA
v_call: TRBV4-1
cdr3_length: 15
clone_size: many
j_call: TRBJ2-7
cdr3_nt: TGCGCCAGCAGCCAAGTTCCAGGGGCACCTAACGAGCAGTACTTC
cdr3_aa: CASSQVPGAPNEQYF

d_call: TRBD1
v_call: TRBV28
cdr3_length: 13
clone_size: NA
j_call: TRBJ1-2
cdr3_nt: TGTGCCAGCAGTGGGGACAGACCTTATGGCTACACCTTC
cdr3_aa: CASSGDRPYGYTF

d_call: NA
v_call: TRBV28
cdr3_length: 15
clone_size: many
j_call: TRBJ1-5
cdr3_nt: TGTGCCAGCAGCCCCCCGACAGCCAACAATCAGCCCCAGCATTTT
cdr3_aa: CASSPPTANNQPQHF

d_call: TRBD2
v_call: TRBV19
cdr3_length: 18
clone_size: NA
j_call: TRBJ2-4
cdr3_nt: TGTGCCAGTAGTATAAGGAGTAGCGGGAGTAAGGGCAAAAACATTCAGTACTTC
cdr3_aa: CASSIRSSGSKGKNIQYF

d_call: NA
v_call: TRBV25-1
cdr3_length: 13
clone_size: once
j_call: TRBJ2-7
cdr3_nt: TGTGCCAGCAGTCTTATCGCCGACTCCGAGCAGTACTTC
cdr3_aa: CASSLIADSEQYF

d_call: TRBD2
v_call: TRBV7-2
cdr3_length: 16
clone_size: NA
j_call: TRBJ2-3
cdr3_nt: TGTGCCAGCAGCTTAGTGGGCGGGAGGTTCACAGATACGCAGTATTTT
cdr3_aa: CASSLVGGRFTDTQYF

d_call: TRBD2
v_call: TRBV7-9
cdr3_length: 17
clone_size: NA
j_call: TRBJ2-1
cdr3_nt: TGTGCCAGCAGCCTCGACGTCGGGGGGACGTCCTACAATGAGCAGTTCTTC
cdr3_aa: CASSLDVGGTSYNEQFF

d_call: NA
v_call: TRBV6-6
cdr3_length: 14
clone_size: NA
j_call: TRBJ2-5
cdr3_nt: TGTGCCAGCAGTTTCTTGGAGGGGCACGAGACCCAGTACTTC
cdr3_aa: CASSFLEGHETQYF

d_call: NA
v_call: TRBV28
cdr3_length: 15
clone_size: NA
j_call: TRBJ1-5
cdr3_nt: TGTGCCATTCTACCCGCCGGGGGTTGGAATCAGCCCCAGCATTTT
cdr3_aa: CAILPAGGWNQPQHF

d_call: NA
v_call: TRBV4-2
cdr3_length: 15
clone_size: NA
j_call: TRBJ1-6
cdr3_nt: TGTGCCAGCAGCCAAGATTGGCAGGGTGGTTCACCCCTCCACTTT
cdr3_aa: CASSQDWQGGSPLHF

d_call: TRBD2
v_call: TRBV30
cdr3_length: 15
clone_size: NA
j_call: TRBJ2-1
cdr3_nt: TGTGCCTGGACCGCCGGGACTAGCGGGAACAATGAGCAGTTCTTC
cdr3_aa: CAWTAGTSGNNEQFF

d_call: NA
v_call: TRBV28
cdr3_length: 12
clone_size: NA
j_call: TRBJ2-7
cdr3_nt: TGTGCCAGCAGCCTGACAGTAAGGGAGCAGTACTTC
cdr3_aa: CASSLTVREQYF

d_call: TRBD2
v_call: TRBV27
cdr3_length: 13
clone_size: once
j_call: TRBJ2-3
cdr3_nt: TGTGCCACCAGACTAGCGGGGACAGATACGCAGTATTTT
cdr3_aa: CATRLAGTDTQYF

d_call: TRBD2
v_call: TRBV3-1/TRBV3-2
cdr3_length: 18
clone_size: few
j_call: TRBJ2-4
cdr3_nt: TGTGCCAGCAGCCAGGGGGCTAGCGGGGGGGTAGCCAAAAACATTCAGTACTTC
cdr3_aa: CASSQGASGGVAKNIQYF

d_call: NA
v_call: TRBV3-1/TRBV3-2
cdr3_length: 15
clone_size: NA
j_call: TRBJ1-5
cdr3_nt: TGTGCCAGCAGCCAAGGGTCCGGAGAAAATCAGCCCCAGCATTTT
cdr3_aa: CASSQGSGENQPQHF

d_call: TRBD2
v_call: TRBV4-1
cdr3_length: 15
clone_size: NA
j_call: TRBJ2-7
cdr3_nt: TGCGCCAGCAGCCAGACTAGCGGTAGCCCCTACGAGCAGTACTTC
cdr3_aa: CASSQTSGSPYEQYF

d_call: TRBD2
v_call: TRBV3-1/TRBV3-2
cdr3_length: 17
clone_size: NA
j_call: TRBJ2-7
cdr3_nt: TGTGCCAGCAGCCCCGGGACTAGCGGGGGGGGTCCATACGAGCAGTACTTC
cdr3_aa: CASSPGTSGGGPYEQYF

d_call: NA
v_call: TRBV9
cdr3_length: 15
clone_size: NA
j_call: TRBJ2-1
cdr3_nt: TGTGCCAGCAGCGCAAGGGACTTCTCCTACAATGAGCAGTTCTTC
cdr3_aa: CASSARDFSYNEQFF

d_call: TRBD1
v_call: TRBV30
cdr3_length: 14
clone_size: few
j_call: TRBJ1-3
cdr3_nt: TGTGCCTGGAGCCGGGACAGCCCTGGAAACACCATATATTTT
cdr3_aa: CAWSRDSPGNTIYF

d_call: TRBD1
v_call: TRBV27
cdr3_length: 13
clone_size: NA
j_call: TRBJ2-7
cdr3_nt: TGTGCCAGCAGTGTAGGGACAGGGGACGAGCAGTACTTC
cdr3_aa: CASSVGTGDEQYF

d_call: NA
v_call: TRBV7-2
cdr3_length: 17
clone_size: NA
j_call: TRBJ2-1
cdr3_nt: TGTGCCAGCAGCTTATATCGTGGAAGCGGTGGCTACAATGAGCAGTTCTTC
cdr3_aa: CASSLYRGSGGYNEQFF

d_call: TRBD1
v_call: TRBV2
cdr3_length: 15
clone_size: NA
j_call: TRBJ1-6
cdr3_nt: TGTGCCAGCAGGGCGGGACAGATCTATAATTCACCCCTCCACTTT
cdr3_aa: CASRAGQIYNSPLHF

d_call: NA
v_call: TRBV2
cdr3_length: 13
clone_size: few
j_call: TRBJ1-1
cdr3_nt: TGTGCCAGCACCGACAGGCGGAACACTGAAGCTTTCTTT
cdr3_aa: CASTDRRNTEAFF

d_call: NA
v_call: TRBV30
cdr3_length: 11
clone_size: NA
j_call: TRBJ1-1
cdr3_nt: TGTGCCTCCCTCCGGGGCACTGAAGCTTTCTTT
cdr3_aa: CASLRGTEAFF

d_call: NA
v_call: TRBV28
cdr3_length: 14
clone_size: NA
j_call: TRBJ1-4
cdr3_nt: TGTGCCAGCAGTTCCAGGGGTGGTGTTGAAAAACTGTTTTTT
cdr3_aa: CASSSRGGVEKLFF